The sequence of this T cell receptor (beta chain) was determined in a study of OX40 agonist ivuxolimab in advanced cancers. Assay: immunoSEQ multiplex PCR; the TCRdb copy retains only in-frame clones and omits some. The sample includes 53,000 or so clones, 85% to 95% of them seen just once. This CDR3 has 14 amino acids. J lost 6 bases, V lost 3 bases, and 5 bases had no gene match. CDR1 PRHDT and CDR2 FYEKMQ come from the germline V gene (reference sequence). The chain recombines TRBV13 with TRBJ2-7; 10 nucleotides align to TRBD1. Sequencing used CD4+ or CD8+ T cells sorted from blood, obtained in a trial of the OX40 agonist ivuxolimab. This receptor was identified in an adult with an advanced solid tumor such as melanoma, head and neck, liver or kidney cancer. For the CDR3, the DNA is TGTGCCAGCAGCTTGCCGGGACAGGGGCTCGAGCAGTACTTC. It codes for CASSLPGQGLEQYF. Combining the CDR3 with reference TRBV13 and TRBJ2-7 gives the whole variable domain AAGVIQSPRHLIKEKRETATLKCYPIPRHDTVYWYQQGPGQDPQFLISFYEKMQSDKGSIPDRFSAQQFSDYHSELNMSSLELGDSALYFCASSLPGQGLEQYFGPGTRLTVT.